These 28 T cell receptor beta chains came from one sample sequenced in a study of T cells after yellow fever vaccination. TCRdb re-analysed the 5' RACE reads in MiXCR, keeping a single row per CDR3 protein. The top ten clones hold roughly an eighth of a sample with some 550,000 distinct CDR3 sequences, over 15% of them seen once. The input for sequencing was PBMCs, taken 15 days after the yellow fever booster vaccination. The receptors derive from a man aged 25-45 years who received the YFV17D yellow fever vaccine.

The genes are TRBV3-1 and TRBJ1-6; unclear D gene. Germline V gives CDR1 LGHDT, CDR2 YNNKEL (reference sequence). Trimming cost V 2 bases and J 7 bases, with 6 bases left between them. This CDR3 spans 13 amino acids. CDR3 residues: CASSQQRNSPLHF. As DNA, the CDR3 is TGTGCCAGCAGCCAACAGCGGAATTCACCCCTCCACTTT.

The chain couples TRBV10-3 to TRBJ2-1; D unclear. Trimming took 2 bases from V and 7 from J, leaving 6 bases between them. Germline values: CDR1 ENHRY, CDR2 SYGVKD. This CDR3 comprises 12 residues. This CDR3 is CAISENGNEQFF. CDR3 bases: TGTGCCATCAGTGAGAATGGAAATGAGCAGTTCTTC.

The chain links TRBV15 to TRBJ2-1; D remains unclear. The CDR3 has 15 amino acids. Looked up from germline, CDR1 is LNHNV and CDR2 is YYDKDF (reference sequence). V gave up 0 bases and J gave up 6 bases, with 12 bases separating them. The CDR3 loop reads CATSRDRRSGNEQFF. The CDR3 DNA follows: TGTGCCACCAGCAGAGATAGGCGGTCAGGCAATGAGCAGTTCTTC.

The V call is TRBV5-1, the J call TRBJ2-7; 8 bases are a match to TRBD2. J was trimmed by 4 bases and V by 3 bases; bases with no gene match: 9. This CDR3 is 15 amino acids long. The germline gives CDR1 SGHRS, CDR2 YFSETQ. This chain's CDR3 is CASSSQAGVGYEQYF. CDR3 DNA: TGCGCCAGCAGCTCCCAAGCGGGAGTTGGTTACGAGCAGTACTTC.

The V call is TRBV12-3 or TRBV12-4, the J call TRBJ2-7, with a weak D call TRBD1 (5 bases). This CDR3 is 14 amino acids long. V lost 6 bases and J lost 3, with 15 bases in between. In DNA form, the CDR3 reads TGTGCCAGCAGCAACTCCCTCAGGGACTACGAGCAGTACTTC. It translates to CASSNSLRDYEQYF.

The chain couples TRBV29-1 to TRBJ1-4; D ambiguous. Trimming stripped 5 bases from V and 1 base from J, with 5 bases between. From germline, CDR1 is SQVTM and CDR2 ANQGSEA. This CDR3 has 12 residues. For the CDR3, the DNA is TGCAGCGTTCGCGGAACTAATGAAAAACTGTTTTTT. Translation gives CSVRGTNEKLFF.

This clonotype came up a few times. This chain connects TRBV7-8 to TRBJ2-3; D gene unclear. Per germline, CDR1 SGHVS and CDR2 FQNEAQ. Trimming removed 2 bases at V and 4 bases at J, with 10 bases between. The CDR3 contains 14 residues. The DNA for the CDR3 is TGTGCCAGCAGCTTATTAGTTTTTGCAGATACGCAGTATTTT. This encodes CASSLLVFADTQYF.

This clonotype appeared a few times. The rearrangement joins TRBV5-1 to TRBJ2-3; D remains unclear. Germline V CDR1 and CDR2: SGHRS, YFSETQ. The CDR3 is 16 amino acids. V was pared by 0 bases and J by 4 bases, with 15 bases between. CDR3 bases: TGCGCCAGCAGCTTGGGGTCGTCATCCTTGGCAGATACGCAGTATTTT. Its translation: CASSLGSSSLADTQYF.

The genes are TRBV7-9 and TRBJ2-7, with TRBD2 matching over 7 bases. Per the germline V gene, CDR1 is SEHNR and CDR2 is FQNEAQ (reference sequence). The CDR3 is 14 amino acids. After removal of 7 bases from V and 0 bases from J, the junction contained 6 bases not matched to a gene. For the CDR3, the DNA is TGTGCCAGCAACCAACTAGCGAGCTCCTACGAGCAGTACTTC. Translated: CASNQLASSYEQYF.

CDR3 coding DNA: TGCAGTGCTAGTCGGACAGGGGGTGACAATGAGCAGTTCTTC. It encodes CSASRTGGDNEQFF. The genes are TRBV20-1 and TRBJ2-1; 10 nucleotides line up with TRBD1. Losses at the gene ends were 3 bases for V and 5 bases for J; bases not matched to a gene: 4. Germline loops: CDR1 DFQATT, CDR2 SNEGSKA (reference sequence). The CDR3 is 14 amino acids.

Only one count was recorded for this clonotype. The chain combines TRBV12-5 with TRBJ1-2; no reliable D call. With 1 base removed from V and 4 bases from J, the gap between germline ends came to 7 bases. This CDR3 spans 13 amino acids. Germline V lookup: CDR1 LGHNT, CDR2 FRNRAP. The CDR3 is CASGLGRGYGYTF. In nucleotides, the CDR3 is TGTGCTAGTGGTTTGGGTCGAGGCTATGGCTACACCTTC.

This clonotype was found a few times. V and J are TRBV7-9 and TRBJ1-1, with D possibly matching TRBD1 (5 bases). Trimming took 6 bases from V and 2 from J, leaving 10 bases between them. Germline lookup yields CDR1 SEHNR and CDR2 FQNEAQ (reference sequence). This CDR3 spans 13 amino acids. The CDR3 protein is CASRRQTNTEAFF. CDR3 DNA: TGTGCCAGCAGACGACAGACAAACACTGAAGCTTTCTTT.

V and J are TRBV29-1 and TRBJ2-1; 9 nucleotides align to TRBD1. This CDR3 region has 14 residues. Looked up from germline, CDR1 is SQVTM and CDR2 is ANQGSEA. Losses at the gene ends were 7 bases for V and 7 bases for J; bases not matched to a gene: 11. CDR3 loop: CSGVMGTGINEQFF. CDR3 DNA sequence: TGCAGCGGCGTGATGGGGACAGGGATAAATGAGCAGTTCTTC.

This clonotype turned up a few times. The chain combines TRBV7-6 with TRBJ2-7; TRBD2 agrees at 13 bases. The CDR3 loop spans 16 amino acids. Germline V lookup: CDR1 SGHVS, CDR2 FNYEAQ. J lost 4 bases, V lost 5 bases, and 8 bases had no gene match. The CDR3 loop reads CASSARTSGSHYEQYF. CDR3 DNA: TGTGCCAGCAGCGCCAGGACTAGCGGGAGTCATTACGAGCAGTACTTC.

This clonotype was observed a handful of times. V is TRBV7-4 and J is TRBJ2-7, with 10 bases aligning to TRBD2. After removal of 5 bases from V and 7 bases from J, the junction contained 14 bases not matched to a gene. Germline CDR1 is SGHVT and CDR2 is SQSDAQ. The CDR3 has 16 amino acids. The CDR3 sequence is CASSISGRPSFVEQYF. The CDR3 DNA is TGTGCCAGCAGCATTAGCGGGAGGCCGAGCTTTGTGGAGCAGTACTTC.

The chain employs TRBV5-1 and TRBJ1-2; weak D call: TRBD1 (5 bases). The V gene lost 2 bases and the J gene lost 2 bases, with 13 bases spanning the gap. Germline V lookup: CDR1 SGHRS, CDR2 YFSETQ. The CDR3 spans 15 residues. The CDR3 bases are TGCGCCAGCAGCTTCCGGGACGAAGGAAACTATGGCTACACCTTC. Its translation is CASSFRDEGNYGYTF.

This sequence joins TRBV29-1 and TRBJ2-7; maybe TRBD1 (5 bases). Trimming removed 4 bases at V and 4 bases at J, with 17 bases between. Germline V gene sequence: CDR1 SQVTM, CDR2 ANQGSEA. The CDR3 totals 14 residues. The CDR3 here is CSVARGTVGYEQYF. The CDR3 DNA is TGCAGCGTTGCTAGGGGCACCGTAGGTTACGAGCAGTACTTC.

This clonotype was observed a handful of times. V usage is TRBV7-2 and J usage is TRBJ2-7; D possibly corresponds to TRBD2 (6 bases). The germline V gene has CDR1 SGHTA and CDR2 FQGNSA. The CDR3 spans 15 residues. The ends were cut back, 1 base at V and 2 bases at J, with 12 bases in the middle. This CDR3 reads CASSLELAEAYEQYF. The CDR3 DNA reads as TGTGCCAGCAGCTTAGAGTTAGCGGAGGCCTACGAGCAGTACTTC.

This clonotype has a count of ten or more. The genes are TRBV29-1 and TRBJ2-2; 8 bases fit TRBD1. The CDR3 is 15 amino acids. Germline CDR1 and CDR2: SQVTM and ANQGSEA. V trimming: 8 bases; J trimming: 3 bases; junction bases outside the gene matches: 11. The CDR3 spells CSIRRGQEDTGELFF. In DNA form, the CDR3 reads TGCAGCATCAGGCGGGGACAGGAAGACACCGGGGAGCTGTTTTTT.

This clonotype was found a few times. As DNA, the CDR3 is TGTGCCAGCAGCTTAACCCGGGGTGGCTACACCTTC. It translates to CASSLTRGGYTF. This chain links TRBV13 with TRBJ1-2; D remains unclear. The ends were cut back, 2 bases at V and 7 bases at J, with 8 bases in the middle. Germline loops: CDR1 PRHDT, CDR2 FYEKMQ (reference sequence). The CDR3 has 12 residues.

The gene calls are TRBV20-1 and TRBJ2-7; 11 bases agree with TRBD2. CDR1 is DFQATT, CDR2 SNEGSKA, per germline (reference sequence). Trimming cost V 3 bases and J 3 bases; bases outside gene matches: 7. The CDR3 spans 15 residues. Here the CDR3 reads CSASHLAGGYYEQYF. As DNA, the CDR3 is TGCAGTGCTAGTCACCTAGCGGGAGGTTACTACGAGCAGTACTTC.

The rearrangement uses TRBV6-1 and TRBJ2-7; 8 nucleotides match TRBD1. The J segment lost 4 bases and the V segment lost 5 bases, leaving 10 bases of the junction unmatched. From germline, CDR1 is MNHNS and CDR2 SASEGT. This CDR3 is built from 15 residues. The chain's CDR3 is CASSRSRTGWYEQYF. The CDR3 DNA reads as TGTGCCAGCAGTCGTTCCCGGACAGGGTGGTACGAGCAGTACTTC.

The V and J genes are TRBV20-1 and TRBJ2-4; D may be TRBD1 or TRBD2 (6 bases each). V was cut by 6 bases and J by 1 base, with 13 bases left in between. Germline-derived CDR1 and CDR2 are DFQATT and SNEGSKA (reference sequence). The CDR3 covers 14 residues. The CDR3 protein is CSARGTWAKNIQYF. The CDR3 DNA is TGCAGTGCACGCGGGACATGGGCCAAAAACATTCAGTACTTC.

The CDR3 here is CSAKKGEPILAGFYNEQFF. CDR3 nucleotides: TGCAGTGCTAAGAAAGGCGAACCCATACTAGCGGGATTCTACAATGAGCAGTTCTTC. The chain uses TRBV20-1 and TRBJ2-1; 10 bases are a match to TRBD2. Trimming took 4 bases from V and 3 from J; bases not matched to a gene: 18. The germline gives CDR1 DFQATT, CDR2 SNEGSKA (reference sequence). The CDR3 runs 19 residues.

This rearrangement joins TRBV5-1 to TRBJ2-7, with a tentative D call TRBD2 (6 bases). Germline values: CDR1 SGHRS, CDR2 YFSETQ. The CDR3 spans 15 residues. Deletions cut 3 bases from V and 0 bases from J, with 13 bases between. The CDR3 sequence: CASSWRGTSSYEQYF. In nucleotides, the CDR3 is TGCGCCAGCAGCTGGAGGGGAACGAGCTCCTACGAGCAGTACTTC.

V and J are TRBV5-1 and TRBJ2-5, with D unclear. In germline, CDR1 is SGHRS, CDR2 YFSETQ. The V end was cut by 1 base, the J end by 2 bases, with 6 bases between. This CDR3 comprises 13 residues. CDR3 bases: TGCGCCAGCAGCTTGATAGTTCAAGAGACCCAGTACTTC. It yields the protein CASSLIVQETQYF.

This chain uses TRBV9 with TRBJ2-7; D gene unclear. Germline-derived CDR1 and CDR2 are SGDLS and YYNGEE. This CDR3 comprises 13 residues. V was cut by 0 bases and J by 3 bases, with 7 bases left in between. The CDR3 bases are TGTGCCAGCAGCGTAGGCAGCTACTACGAGCAGTACTTC. Translated: CASSVGSYYEQYF.

The chain has TRBV12-3 or TRBV12-4 and TRBJ1-4; maybe TRBD1 (5 bases). The CDR3 sequence is 14 residues long. Trimming cost V 1 base and J 8 bases, with 11 bases left between them. The CDR3, as DNA: TGTGCCAGCAGTTTAGAAGGGGCCCGCGAAAAACTGTTTTTT. Its protein is CASSLEGAREKLFF.